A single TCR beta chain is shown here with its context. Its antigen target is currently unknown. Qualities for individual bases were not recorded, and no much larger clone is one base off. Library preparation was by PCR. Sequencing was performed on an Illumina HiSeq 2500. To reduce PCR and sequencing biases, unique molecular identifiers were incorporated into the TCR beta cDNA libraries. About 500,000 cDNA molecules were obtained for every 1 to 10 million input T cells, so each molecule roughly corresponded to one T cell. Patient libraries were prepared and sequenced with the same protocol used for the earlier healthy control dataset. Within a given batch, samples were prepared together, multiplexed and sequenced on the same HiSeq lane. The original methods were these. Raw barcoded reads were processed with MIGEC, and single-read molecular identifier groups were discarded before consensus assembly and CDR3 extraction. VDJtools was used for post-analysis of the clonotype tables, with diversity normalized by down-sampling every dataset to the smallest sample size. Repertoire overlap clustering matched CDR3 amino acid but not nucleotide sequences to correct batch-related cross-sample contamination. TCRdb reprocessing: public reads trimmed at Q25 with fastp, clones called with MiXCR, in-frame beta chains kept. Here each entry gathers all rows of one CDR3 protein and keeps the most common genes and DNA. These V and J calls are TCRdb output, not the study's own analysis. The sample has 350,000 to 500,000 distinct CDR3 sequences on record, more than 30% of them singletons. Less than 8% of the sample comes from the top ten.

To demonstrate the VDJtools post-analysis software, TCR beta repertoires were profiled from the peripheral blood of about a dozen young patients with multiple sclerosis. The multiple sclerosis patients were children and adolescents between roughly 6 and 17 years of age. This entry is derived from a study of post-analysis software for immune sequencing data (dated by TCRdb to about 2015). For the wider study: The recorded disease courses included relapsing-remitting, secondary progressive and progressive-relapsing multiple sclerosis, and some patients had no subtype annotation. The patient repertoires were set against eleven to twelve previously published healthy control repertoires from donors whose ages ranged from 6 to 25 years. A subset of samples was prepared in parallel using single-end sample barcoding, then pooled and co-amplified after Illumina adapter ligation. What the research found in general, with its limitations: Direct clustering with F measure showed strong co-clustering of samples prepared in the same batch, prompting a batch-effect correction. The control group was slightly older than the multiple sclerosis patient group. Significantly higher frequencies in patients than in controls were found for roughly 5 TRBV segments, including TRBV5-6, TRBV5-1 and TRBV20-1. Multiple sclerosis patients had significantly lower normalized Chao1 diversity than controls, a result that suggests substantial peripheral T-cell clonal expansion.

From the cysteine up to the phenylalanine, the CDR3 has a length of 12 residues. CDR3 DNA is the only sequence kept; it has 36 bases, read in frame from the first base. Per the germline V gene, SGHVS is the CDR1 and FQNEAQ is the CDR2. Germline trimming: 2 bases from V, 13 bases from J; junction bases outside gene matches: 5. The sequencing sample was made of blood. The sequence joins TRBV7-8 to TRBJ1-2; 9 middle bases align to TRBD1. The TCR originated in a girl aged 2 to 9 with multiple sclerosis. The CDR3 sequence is CASSLRDRAFTF. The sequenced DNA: TGTGCCAGCAGCTTAAGGGACAGGGCTTTCACCTTC.